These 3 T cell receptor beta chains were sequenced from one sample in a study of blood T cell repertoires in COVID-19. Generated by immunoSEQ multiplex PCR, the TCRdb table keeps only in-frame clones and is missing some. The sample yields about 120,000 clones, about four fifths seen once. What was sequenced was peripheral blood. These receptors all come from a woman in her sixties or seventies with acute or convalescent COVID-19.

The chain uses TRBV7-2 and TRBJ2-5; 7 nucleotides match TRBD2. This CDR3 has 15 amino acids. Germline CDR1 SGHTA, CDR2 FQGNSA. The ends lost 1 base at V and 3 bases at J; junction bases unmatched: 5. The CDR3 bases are TGTGCCAGCAGCTTAGGAGCGGGGTCTAAAGAGACCCAGTACTTC. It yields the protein CASSLGAGSKETQYF.

CDR3: CASSQEPTGAGNTIYF. The CDR3 coding sequence is TGCGCCAGCAGCCAAGAACCTACAGGGGCTGGAAACACCATATATTTT. This chain uses TRBV4-3 with TRBJ1-3; 7 bases are shared with TRBD1. V lost 0 bases, J lost 2 bases, and 4 bases stayed unmatched. The CDR3 runs to 16 residues. Germline-derived CDR1 and CDR2 are LGHNA and YSLEER.

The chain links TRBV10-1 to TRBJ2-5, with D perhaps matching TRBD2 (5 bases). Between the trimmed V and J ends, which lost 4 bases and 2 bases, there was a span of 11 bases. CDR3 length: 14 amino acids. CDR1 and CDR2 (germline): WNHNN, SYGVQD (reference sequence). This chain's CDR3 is CASSGDPGQETQYF. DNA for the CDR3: TGCGCCAGCAGTGGGGATCCGGGACAAGAGACCCAGTACTTC.